A selection of T cell receptor beta chains follows, all from one sample in a study of blood T cells in healthy people across ages. TCRdb re-called the 5' RACE reads with MiXCR, one entry per CDR3 protein. The sample shows some 920,000 distinct CDR3 sequences, roughly half of them seen only once. Sequencing was carried out using blood. The source of these receptors is a woman aged 55-75 years in good health. Both conserved end residues are trimmed from each CDR3.

ASSQEGLRLETQY	TRBV4-2	TRBJ2-5
ASSPTVTNEKLF	TRBV5-1	TRBJ1-4
ASSFTGEGSPLH	TRBV7-6	TRBJ1-6
SASGFEWIGDGYT	TRBV20-1	TRBJ1-2
ASSQRESLRRNYGYT	TRBV3-1	TRBJ1-2
ASSLGVFDGYT	TRBV7-9	TRBJ1-2
ASSEFKALYRDTQY	TRBV7-8	TRBJ2-3
ASSAGRGALNEQF	TRBV7-2	TRBJ2-1
ASSDIPGGTTGLSNSPLH	TRBV6-4	TRBJ1-6
ASSSVPATLAKNIQY	TRBV5-1	TRBJ2-4
ASRTRDTLGKGAQY	TRBV28	TRBJ2-4
SAHRQETQY	TRBV20-1	TRBJ2-5
ATSRGRGSRYGYT	TRBV15	TRBJ1-2
SAPSAGSNEQF	TRBV20-1	TRBJ2-1
ASSFRQVLRETQY	TRBV28	TRBJ2-5
STRAPYLNEQF	TRBV20-1	TRBJ2-1
ASSDPASGVADEQF	TRBV25-1	TRBJ2-1
ASSLGGTENTEAF	TRBV7-9	TRBJ1-1
ASHKIGSGRGRYEQY	TRBV6-1	TRBJ2-7
SARLGGNEQN	TRBV20-1	TRBJ2-7
ASSINRGPGELSGANVLT	TRBV19	TRBJ2-6
ASSQEGSFYNEQF	TRBV4-3	TRBJ2-1
ASSKVPGQGTYEQY	TRBV6-2/TRBV6-3	TRBJ2-7
ASSPRSGNSYEQY	TRBV7-9	TRBJ2-7
ATSDLQTKNYNEQF	TRBV24-1	TRBJ2-1
ASSVLGSSYEQY	TRBV27	TRBJ2-7
ASSAVGGTSTTDTQY	TRBV9	TRBJ2-3
ASSPPTPGTTRRLY	TRBV11-2	TRBJ2-7
SAPSRVRVGDTQY	TRBV20-1	TRBJ2-3